The sequence of this T cell receptor (beta chain) was determined in a study of blood T cell repertoires in COVID-19. Authors' analysis steps: For nucleated cells, counts were estimated from reference gene primer amplification. Clones were read by immunoSEQ multiplex PCR, and TCRdb kept only the in-frame ones, dropping some. Clone size and the V and J calls come from that table; the DNA yielded D and trimming. The repertoire includes almost 100,000 clones, around nine tenths of them detected once, and 10% to 13% sits in the top ten. This CDR3 is 14 amino acids long. Trimming took 3 bases from V and 4 from J; bases not matched to a gene: 4. The germline CDR1 and CDR2 sequences are SGHAT and FQDESV (reference sequence). The count of this clone is one.

Sequenced sample: peripheral blood. This clonotype was sampled from a man in his forties or fifties with acute or convalescent COVID-19. J is TRBJ2-7 and V is TRBV11-1; 9 bases line up with TRBD1. CDR3 DNA sequence: TGTGCCAGCAGCTTCGGGACAGGGTCTTACGAGCAGTACTTC. Its protein is CASSFGTGSYEQYF.